This T cell receptor beta chain was recorded in a study of blood T cell repertoires in COVID-19. About the study: Donors in the United States, Italy and Spain gave samples during acute or convalescent COVID-19.

Trimming took 0 bases from V and 4 from J, leaving 9 bases between them. CDR1 GTSNPN and CDR2 SVGIG come from the germline V gene (reference sequence). This CDR3 comprises 14 residues. The method was immunoSEQ multiplex PCR; TCRdb's version includes in-frame clones alone and lacks a portion of them. In the table there are about 210,000 clones, just under 90% of which are singletons. This chain uses TRBV30 with TRBJ2-2; TRBD2 might be the D (5 bases). The sequencing input was peripheral blood. The sequence came from a man in his 60s who had recovered from COVID-19. The CDR3 spells CAWSVIRGTGELFF. The CDR3 nucleotides are TGTGCCTGGAGTGTAATACGGGGCACCGGGGAGCTGTTTTTT.